This T cell receptor (beta chain) emerged from a study of blood T cell repertoires in COVID-19. The junction had 8 bases not matched to a gene; V was cut back by 6 bases and J by 0 bases. The CDR3 is 17 amino acids. The germline V gene encodes CDR1 MNHEY and CDR2 SVGEGT. Participants' own reports of clinical history determined their cohort assignment. Sequencing was performed with immunoSEQ multiplex PCR; in TCRdb, only in-frame clones are kept and a portion is missing. The sample includes more than 300,000 clones, under 85% of them seen just once. Sequencing was carried out using PBMCs or T cells enriched from blood (not recorded which). V gene TRBV6-2 or TRBV6-3 combines with J gene TRBJ2-3; 11 bases are shared with TRBD2. This sequence originates from a woman aged 45-65 years who had recovered from COVID-19. CDR3 bases: TGTGCCAGCAGCCTTACTAGCGGGGGAACTAGCACAGATACGCAGTATTTT. The encoded protein is CASSLTSGGTSTDTQYF.